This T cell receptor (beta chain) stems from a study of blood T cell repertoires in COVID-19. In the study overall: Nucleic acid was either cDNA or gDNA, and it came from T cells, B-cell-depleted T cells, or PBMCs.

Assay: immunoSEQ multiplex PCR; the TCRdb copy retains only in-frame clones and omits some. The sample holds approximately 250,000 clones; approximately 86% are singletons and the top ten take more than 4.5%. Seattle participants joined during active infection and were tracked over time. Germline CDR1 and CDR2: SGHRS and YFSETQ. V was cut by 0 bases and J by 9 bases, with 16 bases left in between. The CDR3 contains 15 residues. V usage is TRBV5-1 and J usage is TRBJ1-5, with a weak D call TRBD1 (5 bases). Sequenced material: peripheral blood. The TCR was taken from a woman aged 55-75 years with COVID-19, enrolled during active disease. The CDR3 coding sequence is TGCGCCAGCAGCTTGGCCGGTGGGGGGAGCGGGCCCCAGCATTTT. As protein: CASSLAGGGSGPQHF.